This T cell receptor beta chain was recovered during a study of shared clonotypes between healthy human individuals. Notes on the study in general: When compared with the clonotypes that were shared by all four sorted-subset donors, the non-shared clonotypes turned out to have lower generation probabilities. About 5% was the fraction of naive CD4 clonotypes found shared across a few donors. Rarefaction showed sorted-subset sequencing was incomplete despite large depth.

Assay: immunoSEQ multiplex PCR; the TCRdb copy retains only in-frame clones and omits some. The sample includes approximately 2.5 million clones, 85% to 95% seen only once; the top ten take over 0.12%. With regard to this clone: What it recognizes is unknown.

The sequenced sample was naive CD4+ T cells sorted from blood. The subset was: CD45RA+ positively selected. This clonotype was obtained from a man aged 18 to 29 in good health.

CDR3 DNA sequence: TGTGCCAGCAGTGACTCGGCGACAGGGCTAAGCACAGATACGCAGTATTTT. Protein: CASSDSATGLSTDTQYF. The rearrangement joins TRBV6-4 to TRBJ2-3, with 7 bases that match TRBD1. V trimming: 0 bases; J trimming: 0 bases; junction bases outside the gene matches: 6. The CDR3 sequence is 17 residues long. Looked up from germline, CDR1 is MRHNA and CDR2 is SNTAGT.